This entry concerns a single T cell receptor (beta chain). Its antigen is not yet known. The CDR3 ends on some other residue instead of the conserved phenylalanine or tryptophan, so this is likely a read error. The DNA is left out, because the CDR3 cannot be placed on it with certainty; the CDR3 is given as TCRdb lists it. CDR1 and CDR2 are drawn from the germline V gene (reference sequence): LGHDT, YNNKEL. The CDR3 spans 13 residues, counting both ends. The time point label of this sample denotes: before trial treatment. Donors were enrolled in RACIN, a single-arm phase I dose-escalation trial combining nivolumab, ipilimumab, aspirin, low-dose cyclophosphamide and low-dose radiotherapy. Patients with advanced, TIL-negative solid tumors were considered eligible. TCRdb shows the sequencer as Illumina HiSeq 2500. First-strand cDNA was synthesized with Superscript III and a set of TRAV- and TRBV-specific primers, covering both TCRalpha and TCRbeta chains. TCRs were amplified for approximately 20 PCR cycles with Phusion, using a constant-region primer paired with the adapter attached to the V primers. The isolated mRNA was amplified using the MessageAmp II aRNA Amplification Kit, with in vitro transcription performed for about 16 hours at 37 degrees C. mRNA for TCR sequencing was isolated with the Dynabeads mRNA DIRECT Purification Kit. Indexed Illumina adapters were added in a second Phusion PCR of roughly 25 cycles, and the PCR products were purified with AMPure XP beads. As for how the authors treated the data: Using custom Perl scripts, TCR sequences that encoded the same protein were pooled, out-of-frame sequences were dropped, and the abundance of each clonotype was calculated. The analysis excluded TCR sequences that were supported by just one read. Repertoire metrics included Shannon entropy, Gini index, clonality, richness, and frequency of TCRs shared between repertoires. Through fastp at Q25 and MiXCR, TCRdb rebuilt clones from the public reads, retaining in-frame beta chains. Rows merge per CDR3 protein into single entries with the most common DNA and genes. The V and J calls follow TCRdb's processing rather than the paper's. The sample has 65,000 to 100,000 distinct CDR3 sequences on record, 15% to 20% of them singletons. Roughly 2.8% of the sample goes to the ten largest clones.

The data originate from a study of low-dose radiotherapy and immunotherapy resistance in tumors (dated by TCRdb to between 2022 and 2023). Looking at the study overall: Patients in Cohort 1 were given 0.5 Gy per fraction every 2 weeks, and the prescribed total PTV dose was 6.5 Gy. In Cohort 2, 1 Gy per fraction was delivered every two weeks, for a total of 13 Gy over 26 weeks. Aspirin 300 mg was taken orally once daily by patients for four cycles, starting on cycle 1 day 1. Nivolumab was administered intravenously as a 240 mg flat dose every two weeks, and ipilimumab was administered intravenously at 1 mg/kg every six weeks. The translational analysis covered eight patients: three from the first dose cohort and the first five from the second dose cohort. Cyclophosphamide 200 mg/m2 was given intravenously every two weeks, one day before each radiation and immunotherapy administration. No randomization into treatment groups was done for the people taking part in the trial.

This TCR came from a male donor with prostate cancer. This specimen consisted of PBMCs, obtained before treatment. This chain joins TRBV3-1 to TRBJ1-2; the D segment call TRBD1 is taken from the table without a DNA check. Here the CDR3 is given as CASSQIDPGGITY.